Detailed here is one TCR beta chain. Assay: immunoSEQ multiplex PCR; the TCRdb copy retains only in-frame clones and omits some. Among hundreds of thousands of clones listed, more than 85% were seen once. The CDR3 runs 14 residues. The V gene end was trimmed by 6 bases and the J gene end by 2 bases; junction bases not matched to a gene: 6. The germline CDR1 and CDR2 sequences are ENHRY and SYGVKD. This sample stems from a study of cytomegalovirus exposure and HLA in healthy donors. The sequencing input was PBMCs. This TCR derives from a man between 18 and 29 years old in good health and CMV-seropositive. V and J are TRBV10-3 and TRBJ2-5, with 7 positions matching TRBD1. The CDR3 reads CAISGYRGQETQYF. The CDR3 nucleotides read TGTGCCATCAGCGGTTACAGGGGACAAGAGACCCAGTACTTC.